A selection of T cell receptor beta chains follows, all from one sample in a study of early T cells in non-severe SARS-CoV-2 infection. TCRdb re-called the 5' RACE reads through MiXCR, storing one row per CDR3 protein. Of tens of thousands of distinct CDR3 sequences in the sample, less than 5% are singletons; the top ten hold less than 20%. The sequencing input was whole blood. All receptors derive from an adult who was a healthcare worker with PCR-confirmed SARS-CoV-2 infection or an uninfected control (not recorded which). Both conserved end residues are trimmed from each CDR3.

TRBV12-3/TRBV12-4	ASSFLDRGSYEQY
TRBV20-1	SATRLRPGNQETQY
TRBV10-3	AITDARGYGYT
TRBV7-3	ASSLGRGLYNEQF
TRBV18	ASSAGQGGKNTEAF
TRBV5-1	ASSLGRSGTEQY
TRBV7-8	ASSLELSRVNTQY
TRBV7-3	ASSQGQGPHNEQF
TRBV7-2	ASSSPGLFWSQY
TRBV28	ASSPRQGAGYGYT
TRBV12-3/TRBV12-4	ASSLWDLDEQY
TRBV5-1	ASSPNRLNEGRAEAF
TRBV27	ASSSPSSSSYNEQF
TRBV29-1	SVAPGASTDTQY
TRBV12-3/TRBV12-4	ASSLQPQGVAF
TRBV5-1	ASSLRAGESNEQF
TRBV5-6	ASSDSQGQETQY
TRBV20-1	SARDSNSYNSPLH
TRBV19	ASSIRGSHEQY
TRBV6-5	ASSYSTPDSPLH
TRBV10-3	AISVGVATNTGELF
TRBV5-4	ASSLEGMLTEAF
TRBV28	ATYPSAGYYEQY
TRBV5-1	ASSREGDTQY
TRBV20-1	SAFFTTGGIKTQY
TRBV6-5	ASSYLPGGRYNEQF
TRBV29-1	SVEGAGLYNEQF
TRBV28	ASSQTGYEQY
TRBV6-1	ASTGLAGETGELF
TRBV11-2	ASSLGLAGINNEQF
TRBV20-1	SASDRINEKLF
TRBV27	ASQRTSRSYEQY
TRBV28	ASSLPGTGGYNEQF
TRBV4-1	ASSQRTGGRRTAYGYT
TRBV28	ASSPPPYNEQF
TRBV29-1	SVEVTVREQF
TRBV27	ASRVSVSNTQY
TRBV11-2	ASSFNGAEAF
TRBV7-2	ASRPQGALSYEQY
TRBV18	ASSPPEQGREQY
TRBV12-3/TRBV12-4	ASSLGLAGTGELF
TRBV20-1	SASLGVGTYNEQF
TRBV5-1	ASSAGQGLTYEQY
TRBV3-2	ASTQGHLIPWTQY
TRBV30	AWSVLGTNEKLF
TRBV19	ASTYGTGSQPQH
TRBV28	ASSEAGTENTEAF
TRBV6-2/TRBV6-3	ASRRELYEQY
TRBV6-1	ATKRGSTDTQY
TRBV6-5	ASSRQGGSYEQY
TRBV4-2	ASSQALRLGSYEQY
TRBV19	ASSPGSGGAKNIQY
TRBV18	ASSPRTGRETQY